One and the same sample provided the 3 T cell receptor beta chains below, sequenced in a study of shared clonotypes between healthy human individuals. Naive CD8 cells comprised CD45RO-negative, CCR7-positively selected cells, excluding terminally differentiated effector memory CD45RA+ cells. TCRdb keeps only in-frame clones here, not all; method: immunoSEQ multiplex PCR. The table lists around 1.9 million clones, approximately 94% of them singletons, with over 1.5% in the top ten. The sample taken for sequencing was naive CD8+ T cells from PBMCs. These receptors originate from a man aged 18 to 30 in good health. Some clones in this sample may be carry-over from other donors' samples.

The chain is built from TRBV5-6 and TRBJ2-7; 7 positions match TRBD2. CDR3 length: 15 amino acids. V lost 4 bases and J lost 1; bases outside the gene matches: 8. Germline CDR1 SGHDT, CDR2 YYEEEE. CDR3: CASSETGGDSYEQYF. CDR3 bases: TGTGCCAGCAGCGAAACGGGGGGAGATTCCTACGAGCAGTACTTC.

The chain couples TRBV5-1 to TRBJ2-7; 9 bases agree with TRBD2. Germline V gene sequence: CDR1 SGHRS, CDR2 YFSETQ. The CDR3 loop spans 15 amino acids. The J segment lost 4 bases and the V segment lost 0 bases, leaving 5 bases of the junction unmatched. CDR3 coding DNA: TGCGCCAGCAGCTTGGCGGGTAGCGGGAGTTACGAGCAGTACTTC. This gives the protein CASSLAGSGSYEQYF.

V is TRBV6-1 and J is TRBJ1-1, with 8 bases lining up with TRBD1. CDR1 and CDR2 from the germline V gene are MNHNS and SASEGT. Losses at the gene ends were 4 bases for V and 5 bases for J; bases not matched to a gene: 3. The CDR3 sequence is 13 residues long. DNA of the CDR3: TGTGCCAGCAGTGGATGGACAGGGACTGAAGCTTTCTTT. This gives the protein CASSGWTGTEAFF.